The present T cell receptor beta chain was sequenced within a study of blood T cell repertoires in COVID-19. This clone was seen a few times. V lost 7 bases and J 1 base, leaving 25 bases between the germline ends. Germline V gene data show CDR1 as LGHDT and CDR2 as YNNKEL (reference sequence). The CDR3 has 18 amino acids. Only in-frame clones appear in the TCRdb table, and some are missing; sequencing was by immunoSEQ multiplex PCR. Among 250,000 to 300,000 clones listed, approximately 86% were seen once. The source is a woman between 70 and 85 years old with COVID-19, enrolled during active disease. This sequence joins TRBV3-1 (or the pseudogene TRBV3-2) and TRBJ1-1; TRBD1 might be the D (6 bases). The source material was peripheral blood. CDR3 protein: CASTKGLGALRGNTEAFF. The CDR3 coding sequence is TGTGCCAGCACCAAAGGGTTGGGGGCACTCCGCGGGAACACTGAAGCTTTCTTT.